A single count supports the clone carrying this TCR beta chain. The antigen remains unidentified. The data were taken from a study of CD8+ T cells in alopecia areata. On the study more broadly: Each of the treated patients was given oral tofacitinib, 5 to 10 mg twice daily, for moderate-to-severe alopecia areata.

Regarding the study as a whole: Alphabeta T cells residing in normal skin are also sequenced in scalp samples. With tofacitinib ongoing, many expanded lesional clones persisted in both scalp and blood.

CDR1 KGHSH and CDR2 LQKENI come from the germline V gene. V shed 4 bases, J shed 4 bases, and the junction held 5 bases outside the gene matches. The CDR3 is 14 amino acids. Isolated RNA was reverse transcribed into cDNA used as the sequencing template. Only in-frame clones appear in the TCRdb table, and some are missing; sequencing was by immunoSEQ multiplex PCR. Among about 260,000 clones, about 62% were seen once, and the ten largest hold around 0.92%. Treatment described: oral pan-JAK inhibitor, 5-10 mg twice daily. Sequences were derived from CD4+ T cells sorted from blood, sampled between weeks 51 and 52, from a patient treated with tofacitinib. This TCR was recovered from a human donor with alopecia areata. The chain links TRBV18 to TRBJ2-7; TRBD1 matches 9 bases. The DNA of the CDR3 is TGTGCCAGCTCACTCGGACAGGGGTTTTACGAGCAGTACTTC. Amino acid sequence: CASSLGQGFYEQYF.